This is a list of T cell receptor beta chains from one sample in a study of T-cell memory formation after mild COVID-19. TCRdb ran MiXCR on the 5' RACE reads and lists one entry per CDR3 protein. Among over 300,000 distinct CDR3 sequences listed, 20% to 25% were seen once. The specimen was PBMCs or a T cell subset sorted from them (not recorded which). These receptors were obtained from a man younger than 35 who had mild COVID-19 (a few samples of this study predate the infection). Cell type and time point are not known. CDR3s include the opening cysteine and the closing phenylalanine or tryptophan. The order of the fields is CDR3 DNA, CDR3 protein, D gene, J gene, clone size, V gene, CDR3 length. The D gene is left open where the match is weak. Size tells how often a clone was seen (once, few, many) or the class of an expanded clone, and some rows leave it out.

CDR3nt: TGTGCCAGCAGCCTTCCTTTCGTGGGCGCGAACACCGGGGAGCTGTTTTTT
CDR3aa: CASSLPFVGANTGELFF
d_gene: -
j_gene: TRBJ2-2
abundance: few
v_gene: TRBV7-9
len: 17

CDR3nt: TGTGCCAGCAGCTATCCCCGGGGTAGCACAGATACGCAGTATTTT
CDR3aa: CASSYPRGSTDTQYF
d_gene: -
j_gene: TRBJ2-3
abundance: -
v_gene: TRBV7-2
len: 15

CDR3nt: TGTGCCAGCAGCCAATTTAGTGAGTCCTACGAGCAGTACTTC
CDR3aa: CASSQFSESYEQYF
d_gene: -
j_gene: TRBJ2-7
abundance: -
v_gene: TRBV3-1
len: 14

CDR3nt: TGTGCCAGCAGCGTAGCCCCCAGGACTAGCACAGATACGCAGTATTTT
CDR3aa: CASSVAPRTSTDTQYF
d_gene: -
j_gene: TRBJ2-3
abundance: few
v_gene: TRBV9
len: 16

CDR3nt: TGCGCCAGCAGTCAAATGGCAAGAGAAGAGACCCAGTACTTC
CDR3aa: CASSQMAREETQYF
d_gene: -
j_gene: TRBJ2-5
abundance: -
v_gene: TRBV23-1
len: 14

CDR3nt: TGTGCCAGCAGCTCCGACCCTAACACTGAAGCTTTCTTT
CDR3aa: CASSSDPNTEAFF
d_gene: -
j_gene: TRBJ1-1
abundance: many
v_gene: TRBV7-2
len: 13

CDR3nt: TGTGCCAGCAGTCGCCTGGGACAGGATTCTAGGACCCAGTACTTC
CDR3aa: CASSRLGQDSRTQYF
d_gene: TRBD1
j_gene: TRBJ2-5
abundance: few
v_gene: TRBV7-9
len: 15

CDR3nt: TGCAGTGCTGGGGCGGGGGACTCTAACTATGGCTACACCTTC
CDR3aa: CSAGAGDSNYGYTF
d_gene: -
j_gene: TRBJ1-2
abundance: few
v_gene: TRBV20-1
len: 14

CDR3nt: TGTGCCAGCAGCCAAGAGGAGTGGGGGGGCCGTTCCACGCAGTATTTT
CDR3aa: CASSQEEWGGRSTQYF
d_gene: -
j_gene: TRBJ2-3
abundance: -
v_gene: TRBV4-2
len: 16

CDR3nt: TGCAGTGCTATGACAGGGTACACTGAAGCTTTCTTT
CDR3aa: CSAMTGYTEAFF
d_gene: TRBD1
j_gene: TRBJ1-1
abundance: few
v_gene: TRBV20-1
len: 12

CDR3nt: TGTGCCAGCAGTTTATCGGGGACAAGAGAAGCTTTCTTT
CDR3aa: CASSLSGTREAFF
d_gene: -
j_gene: TRBJ1-1
abundance: few
v_gene: TRBV27
len: 13

CDR3nt: TGTGCCAGCAGCGACCAGGGTACCTATGGCTACACCTTC
CDR3aa: CASSDQGTYGYTF
d_gene: -
j_gene: TRBJ1-2
abundance: -
v_gene: TRBV7-9
len: 13

CDR3nt: TGCAGTGCTAGAGAGGCGCTACTGGAGACCCAGTACTTC
CDR3aa: CSAREALLETQYF
d_gene: -
j_gene: TRBJ2-5
abundance: few
v_gene: TRBV20-1
len: 13

CDR3nt: TGTGCCACCAGCAGGAGGACGGGAGGTCGCAATCAGCCCCAGCATTTT
CDR3aa: CATSRRTGGRNQPQHF
d_gene: -
j_gene: TRBJ1-5
abundance: -
v_gene: TRBV15
len: 16

CDR3nt: TGTGCCAGCCGGTCTGGGGGCATCGGGTACAATGAGCAGTTCTTC
CDR3aa: CASRSGGIGYNEQFF
d_gene: -
j_gene: TRBJ2-1
abundance: -
v_gene: TRBV6-2/TRBV6-3
len: 15

CDR3nt: TGTGCCAGCAATGGGGACAATGAGCAGTTCTTC
CDR3aa: CASNGDNEQFF
d_gene: -
j_gene: TRBJ2-1
abundance: -
v_gene: TRBV6-2/TRBV6-3
len: 11

CDR3nt: TGTGCCAGCAGCCAAGATCCGCTTGTGGGGACTGAAGCTTTCTTT
CDR3aa: CASSQDPLVGTEAFF
d_gene: -
j_gene: TRBJ1-1
abundance: few
v_gene: TRBV4-2
len: 15

CDR3nt: TGTGCCAGCAGCTTAAACCCCGGGACAGGGAACACTGAAGCTTTCTTT
CDR3aa: CASSLNPGTGNTEAFF
d_gene: TRBD1
j_gene: TRBJ1-1
abundance: many
v_gene: TRBV7-2
len: 16

CDR3nt: TGTGCCAGCAGCACAGGTAGCTCCTACAATGAGCAGTTCTTC
CDR3aa: CASSTGSSYNEQFF
d_gene: -
j_gene: TRBJ2-1
abundance: few
v_gene: TRBV7-6
len: 14

CDR3nt: TGCGCCAGCAGCAGGGCATCAGGGGGCACTGAAGCTTTCTTT
CDR3aa: CASSRASGGTEAFF
d_gene: TRBD1
j_gene: TRBJ1-1
abundance: few
v_gene: TRBV5-1
len: 14

CDR3nt: TGCAGTGCGGACGGGACTAGCGGGGCCCAAGAGACCCAGTACTTC
CDR3aa: CSADGTSGAQETQYF
d_gene: TRBD2
j_gene: TRBJ2-5
abundance: many
v_gene: TRBV20-1
len: 15

CDR3nt: TGCGCCAGCAGCCAAGCGGAGTCCACAGATACGCAGTATTTT
CDR3aa: CASSQAESTDTQYF
d_gene: -
j_gene: TRBJ2-3
abundance: few
v_gene: TRBV4-1
len: 14

CDR3nt: TGCAGTGCCAGGGAGACGGGAGCTAACTATGGCTACACCTTC
CDR3aa: CSARETGANYGYTF
d_gene: -
j_gene: TRBJ1-2
abundance: -
v_gene: TRBV20-1
len: 14

CDR3nt: TGTGCCAGCAGTCACGGGCTGCGAGCTTTCTTT
CDR3aa: CASSHGLRAFF
d_gene: -
j_gene: TRBJ1-1
abundance: -
v_gene: TRBV27
len: 11

CDR3nt: TGCAGTGCTAGACCCGGACAAAACTATGGCTACACCTTC
CDR3aa: CSARPGQNYGYTF
d_gene: -
j_gene: TRBJ1-2
abundance: -
v_gene: TRBV20-1
len: 13

CDR3nt: TGTGCCACCAGCAGAGATAGGGGACTGGCTCATAATCAGCCCCAGCATTTT
CDR3aa: CATSRDRGLAHNQPQHF
d_gene: -
j_gene: TRBJ1-5
abundance: few
v_gene: TRBV15
len: 17

CDR3nt: TGTGCCACCAGTGATCCCGCCACAGGGGCGAGGGAGCAGTTCTTC
CDR3aa: CATSDPATGAREQFF
d_gene: TRBD1
j_gene: TRBJ2-1
abundance: few
v_gene: TRBV24-1
len: 15

CDR3nt: TGCAGTGCTATAAGGGGGGTGGGCACAGATACGCAGTATTTT
CDR3aa: CSAIRGVGTDTQYF
d_gene: -
j_gene: TRBJ2-3
abundance: many
v_gene: TRBV20-1
len: 14

CDR3nt: TGTGCCTGGACATTGGACGGCGGCTACACCTTC
CDR3aa: CAWTLDGGYTF
d_gene: -
j_gene: TRBJ1-2
abundance: -
v_gene: TRBV30
len: 11

CDR3nt: TGTGCCAGCAGCCAAGATCTTCAAGACCGCTATGGCTACACCTTC
CDR3aa: CASSQDLQDRYGYTF
d_gene: -
j_gene: TRBJ1-2
abundance: -
v_gene: TRBV4-2
len: 15

CDR3nt: TGCAGTGCTAGAACCGGGACAGAGCAGTTCTTC
CDR3aa: CSARTGTEQFF
d_gene: -
j_gene: TRBJ2-1
abundance: few
v_gene: TRBV20-1
len: 11

CDR3nt: TGTGCCAGCAGATCCTTGGGGCAACGGAATTCACCCCTCCACTTT
CDR3aa: CASRSLGQRNSPLHF
d_gene: -
j_gene: TRBJ1-6
abundance: -
v_gene: TRBV2
len: 15

CDR3nt: TGCGCAAGCACGGGCGGGGGGTACCACAATGAGCAGTTCTTC
CDR3aa: CASTGGGYHNEQFF
d_gene: TRBD2
j_gene: TRBJ2-1
abundance: few
v_gene: TRBV5-1
len: 14

CDR3nt: TGTGCCAGCAGATCGCGTGACAGGGTTACAGATACGCAGTATTTT
CDR3aa: CASRSRDRVTDTQYF
d_gene: TRBD1
j_gene: TRBJ2-3
abundance: few
v_gene: TRBV6-5
len: 15

CDR3nt: TGTGCCAGCAGCCGTAATAGTGGGGAGGCGCAGTATTTT
CDR3aa: CASSRNSGEAQYF
d_gene: -
j_gene: TRBJ2-3
abundance: few
v_gene: TRBV13
len: 13

CDR3nt: TGCAGCGTTGGCCGGGGACAGGGGGTCGGAGATACGCAGTATTTT
CDR3aa: CSVGRGQGVGDTQYF
d_gene: TRBD1
j_gene: TRBJ2-3
abundance: -
v_gene: TRBV29-1
len: 15

CDR3nt: TGCGCCAGCAGCCGCCCGGGACAGAACACTGAAGCTTTCTTT
CDR3aa: CASSRPGQNTEAFF
d_gene: -
j_gene: TRBJ1-1
abundance: -
v_gene: TRBV4-1
len: 14